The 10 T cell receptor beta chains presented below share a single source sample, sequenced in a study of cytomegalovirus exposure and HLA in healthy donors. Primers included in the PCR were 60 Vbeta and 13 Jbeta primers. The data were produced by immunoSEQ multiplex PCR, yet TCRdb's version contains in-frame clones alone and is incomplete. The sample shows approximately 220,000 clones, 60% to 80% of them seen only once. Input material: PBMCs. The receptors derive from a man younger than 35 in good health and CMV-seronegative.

As DNA, the CDR3 is TGTGCCAGCAGTGGCCTACCCGGGACAGGACCGGAGGAGCAGTACTTC. This sequence encodes CASSGLPGTGPEEQYF. This chain connects TRBV6-1 to TRBJ2-7; 8 bases are shared with TRBD1. The CDR3 is 16 residues long. Germline V lookup: CDR1 MNHNS, CDR2 SASEGT. With V trimmed by 4 bases and J by 7 bases, 15 bases remained unmatched.

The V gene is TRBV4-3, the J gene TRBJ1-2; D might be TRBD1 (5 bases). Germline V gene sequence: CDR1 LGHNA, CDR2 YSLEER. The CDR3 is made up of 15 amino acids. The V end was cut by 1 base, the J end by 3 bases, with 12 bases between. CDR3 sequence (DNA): TGCGCCAGCAGCCAAGGCTCCCCGGGGGACTATGGCTACACCTTC. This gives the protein CASSQGSPGDYGYTF.

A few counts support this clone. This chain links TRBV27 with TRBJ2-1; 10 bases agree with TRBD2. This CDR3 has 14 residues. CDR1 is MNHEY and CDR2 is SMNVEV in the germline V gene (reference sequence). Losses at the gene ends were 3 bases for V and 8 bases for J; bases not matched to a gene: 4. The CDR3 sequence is CASSLVAGGDEQFF. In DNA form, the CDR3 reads TGTGCCAGCAGTTTGGTAGCGGGAGGAGATGAGCAGTTCTTC.

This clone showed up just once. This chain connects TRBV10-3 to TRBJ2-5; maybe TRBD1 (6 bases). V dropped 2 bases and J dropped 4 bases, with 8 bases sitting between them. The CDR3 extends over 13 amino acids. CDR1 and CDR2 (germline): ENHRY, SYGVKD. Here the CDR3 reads CAISEVQGETQYF. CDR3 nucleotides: TGTGCCATCAGTGAGGTACAGGGAGAGACCCAGTACTTC.

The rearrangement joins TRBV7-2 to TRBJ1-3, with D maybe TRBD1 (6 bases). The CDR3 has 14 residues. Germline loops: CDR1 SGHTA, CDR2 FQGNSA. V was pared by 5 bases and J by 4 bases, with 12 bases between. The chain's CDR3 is CASSPPGTGNTIYF. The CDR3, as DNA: TGTGCCAGCAGCCCCCCAGGGACAGGAAACACCATATATTTT.

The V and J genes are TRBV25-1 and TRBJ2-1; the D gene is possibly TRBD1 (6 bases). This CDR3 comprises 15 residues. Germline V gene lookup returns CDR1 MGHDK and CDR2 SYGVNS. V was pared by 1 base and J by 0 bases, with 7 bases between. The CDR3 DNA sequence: TGTGCCAGCAGTGAATTGGGGGCCTCCTACAATGAGCAGTTCTTC. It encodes CASSELGASYNEQFF.

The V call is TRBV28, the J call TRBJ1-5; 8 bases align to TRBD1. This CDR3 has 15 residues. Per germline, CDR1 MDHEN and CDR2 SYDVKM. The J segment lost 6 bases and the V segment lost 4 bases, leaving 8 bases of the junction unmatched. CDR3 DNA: TGTGCCAGCAGTTCTCAGGGGGCGGGAATTCAGCCCCAGCATTTT. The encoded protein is CASSSQGAGIQPQHF.

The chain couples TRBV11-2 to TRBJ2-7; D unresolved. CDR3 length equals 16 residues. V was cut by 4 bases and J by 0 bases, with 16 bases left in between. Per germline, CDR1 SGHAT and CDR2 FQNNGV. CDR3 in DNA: TGTGCCAGCAGCTCTCCAAGAAAAGCTCGCTCCTACGAGCAGTACTTC. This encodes CASSSPRKARSYEQYF.

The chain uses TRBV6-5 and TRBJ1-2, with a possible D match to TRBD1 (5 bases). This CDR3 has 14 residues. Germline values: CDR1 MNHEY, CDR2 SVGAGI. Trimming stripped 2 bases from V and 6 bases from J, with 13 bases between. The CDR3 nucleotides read TGTGCCAGCAGTTACAAGGGGCGGGGGGATGGCTACACCTTC. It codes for CASSYKGRGDGYTF.

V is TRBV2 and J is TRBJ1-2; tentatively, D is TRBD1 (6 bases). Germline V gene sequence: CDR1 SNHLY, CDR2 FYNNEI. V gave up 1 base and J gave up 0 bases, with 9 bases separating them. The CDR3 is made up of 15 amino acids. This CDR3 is CASSEGGQTNYGYTF. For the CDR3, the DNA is TGTGCCAGCAGTGAAGGGGGACAAACTAACTATGGCTACACCTTC.